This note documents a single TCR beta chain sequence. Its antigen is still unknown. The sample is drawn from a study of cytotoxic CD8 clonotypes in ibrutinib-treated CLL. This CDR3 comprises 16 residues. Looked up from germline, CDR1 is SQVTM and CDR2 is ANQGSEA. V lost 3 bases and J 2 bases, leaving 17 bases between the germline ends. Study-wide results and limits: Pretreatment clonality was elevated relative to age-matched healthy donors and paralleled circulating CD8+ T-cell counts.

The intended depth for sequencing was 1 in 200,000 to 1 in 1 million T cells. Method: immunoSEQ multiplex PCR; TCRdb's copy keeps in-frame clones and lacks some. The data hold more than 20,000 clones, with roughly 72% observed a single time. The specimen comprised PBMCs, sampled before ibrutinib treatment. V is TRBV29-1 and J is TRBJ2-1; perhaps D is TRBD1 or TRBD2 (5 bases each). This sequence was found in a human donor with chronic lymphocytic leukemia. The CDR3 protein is CSVEGVVTLAYNEQFF. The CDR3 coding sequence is TGCAGCGTTGAGGGGGTAGTAACTCTAGCCTACAATGAGCAGTTCTTC.